This is a list of T cell receptor beta chains from one sample in a study of metastatic and nonmetastatic thyroid tumors. TCRdb re-called clones via MiXCR from the PCR reads. This table has approximately 65,000 clones, 4% to 4.5% appearing once. The source material was blood. These receptors were obtained from a female donor with papillary thyroid cancer or a benign thyroid nodule (not recorded which). Some clones in this sample may be carry-over from other donors' samples. Each CDR3 is given with its conserved first and last residue. The D gene is left open where the match is weak. A row's size may be missing; if present it is once, few, many or a size class.

j_call v_call d_call clone_size cdr3_aa cdr3_nt
TRBJ1-2 TRBV20-1 NA many CSAPTSGGSGYTF TGCAGTGCCCCTACCAGCGGTGGAAGTGGCTACACCTTC
TRBJ2-3 TRBV5-1 NA many CASKGTDTQYF TGCGCCAGCAAGGGCACAGATACGCAGTATTTT
TRBJ2-5 TRBV3-1 NA NA CASSRLGGIQETQYF TGTGCCAGCAGCCGACTCGGGGGAATACAAGAGACCCAATACTTC
TRBJ2-5 TRBV5-4 NA few CASSLDRVRETQYF TGTGCCAGCAGCTTGGATAGGGTGAGAGAGACCCAGTACTTC
TRBJ2-4 TRBV7-9 NA many CASSLEGNIQYF TGTGCCAGCAGCTTAGAAGGTAACATTCAGTACTTC
TRBJ2-7 TRBV24-1 TRBD1 many CATRRTGGDEQYF TGTGCCACCAGACGGACAGGGGGAGACGAGCAGTACTTC
TRBJ1-4 TRBV2 NA NA CASSYRRDDEKLFF TGTGCCAGCAGTTACAGAAGGGATGATGAAAAACTGTTTTTT
TRBJ2-5 TRBV19 NA many CASSKPGSSSQETQYF TGTGCCAGTAGTAAACCCGGGTCATCCTCCCAAGAGACCCAGTACTTC
TRBJ2-2 TRBV6-4 NA many CASSELSNTGELFF TGTGCCAGCAGTGAACTCTCGAACACCGGGGAGCTGTTTTTT
TRBJ1-5 TRBV6-1 NA few CASSAVGDTYQPQHF TGTGCCAGCAGTGCGGTGGGGGACACATATCAGCCCCAGCATTTT
TRBJ2-1 TRBV6-6 NA many CASSYSRAYNEQFF TGTGCCAGCAGTTACTCGAGAGCGTACAATGAGCAGTTCTTC
TRBJ1-4 TRBV18 TRBD1 many CASSPDRAPTNEKLFF TGTGCCAGCTCACCTGACAGGGCCCCAACTAATGAAAAACTGTTTTTT
TRBJ1-6 TRBV6-2/TRBV6-3 TRBD1 few CASSLDRVSNSPFHF TGTGCCAGCAGTCTGGACAGGGTATCTAATTCACCCTTCCACTTT
TRBJ2-1 TRBV6-2/TRBV6-3 NA many CATYSQGASSGSVDEQFF TGTGCCACCTACTCACAGGGGGCGTCTAGCGGGAGTGTGGATGAGCAGTTCTTC
TRBJ2-1 TRBV9 NA many CASSVRWAGFSYNEQFF TGTGCCAGCAGCGTTAGGTGGGCGGGATTCTCCTACAATGAGCAGTTCTTC
TRBJ1-6 TRBV12-3/TRBV12-4 NA many CASSLDQAYNSPLHF TGTGCCAGCAGTTTGGATCAGGCCTATAATTCACCCCTCCACTTT
TRBJ2-7 TRBV28 NA many CASSFGGSTYEQYF TGTGCCAGCAGTTTTGGCGGTTCTACCTACGAGCAGTACTTC
TRBJ2-5 TRBV27 TRBD2 many CASSSGTSGETQYF TGTGCCAGCAGTTCGGGGACTAGCGGGGAGACCCAGTACTTC
TRBJ2-3 TRBV6-2/TRBV6-3 TRBD2 many CASKPRLATDTQYF TGTGCCAGCAAACCTAGACTAGCCACAGATACGCAGTATTTT
TRBJ2-7 TRBV2 TRBD2 NA CASRKLTSDPYEQYF TGCGCCAGCAGAAAACTGACTAGCGACCCCTACGAGCAGTACTTC
TRBJ2-5 TRBV2 TRBD1 many CASRLTGQGLGTQYF TGTGCCAGCAGGTTGACGGGACAGGGATTAGGGACCCAGTACTTC
TRBJ1-3 TRBV6-1 NA many CASSSLGGSGNTIYF TGTGCCAGCAGTTCTCTGGGGGGAAGTGGGAACACCATATATTTT
TRBJ1-4 TRBV28 NA many CASSLTVQGKLFF TGTGCCAGCAGTTTGACGGTCCAGGGGAAACTGTTTTTT
TRBJ2-1 TRBV12-5 TRBD2 many CASGSREGYNEQFF TGTGCTAGTGGTTCCCGGGAGGGATACAATGAGCAGTTCTTC
TRBJ1-2 TRBV20-1 NA many CSARRRELAWDGYTF TGCAGTGCCCGACGGCGTGAGCTTGCGTGGGATGGCTACACCTTC
TRBJ2-7 TRBV27 TRBD1 many CASRRPAGTGVYEQYF TGTGCCAGCAGACGCCCCGCCGGGACAGGGGTTTACGAGCAGTACTTC
TRBJ1-6 TRBV27 NA many CASSLVLEGSPLHF TGTGCCAGCAGTTTAGTACTGGAGGGCTCACCCCTCCACTTT
TRBJ1-6 TRBV11-1 TRBD1 NA CVSSLEPGQGYSPLHF TGTGTCAGCAGCTTAGAACCGGGACAGGGCTATTCACCCCTCCACTTT
TRBJ1-3 TRBV2 NA NA CSSSLGSTIYF TGTTCCTCCTCCCTGGGAAGCACCATATATTTT
TRBJ1-6 TRBV20-1 NA many CSARQGESPLHF TGCAGTGCTAGGCAGGGTGAATCACCCCTCCACTTT
TRBJ2-5 TRBV28 TRBD1 NA CASSSSLTGSGDTQYF TGTGCCAGCAGTTCCTCTCTGACAGGGTCAGGGGATACCCAGTACTTC
TRBJ2-2 TRBV19 TRBD2 NA CASSNRREAPYGELLF TGTGCCAGTAGTAACAGGCGGGAGGCCCCATACGGGGAGCTGCTTTTT
TRBJ1-1 TRBV20-1 NA many CSARDRGAEAFF TGCAGTGCTAGAGACCGTGGGGCTGAAGCTTTCTTT
TRBJ1-1 TRBV6-2/TRBV6-3 NA NA CASSRAPNAEAFF TGTGCCAGCAGTCGTGCTCCCAACGCTGAAGCTTTCTTT
TRBJ2-7 TRBV20-1 TRBD2 many CSAVVSGRASGEQYF TGCAGTGCTGTCGTTAGCGGGAGGGCCTCTGGCGAGCAGTACTTC
TRBJ2-3 TRBV20-1 TRBD2 many CSARGASLAGRDTQYF TGCAGTGCCAGGGGCGCGAGCCTAGCGGGGAGAGATACGCAGTATTTT
TRBJ2-5 TRBV5-8 NA many CASSLAAQETQYF TGTGCCAGCAGCTTAGCGGCCCAAGAGACCCAGTACTTC
TRBJ1-3 TRBV18 NA many CASSPPAQGNTIYF TGTGCCAGCTCACCACCGGCACAGGGAAACACCATATATTTT
TRBJ2-2 TRBV28 NA many CASSSTNTGELFF TGTGCCAGCAGTTCCACGAACACCGGGGAGCTGTTTTTT
TRBJ1-6 TRBV6-4 TRBD1 NA CASTPGTVGYNSPLHF TGTGCCAGCACCCCCGGGACAGTGGGATATAACTCACCCCTCCACTTT
TRBJ2-1 TRBV19 NA many CATLGTFRGALAEQFF TGTGCCACTCTGGGGACTTTTCGGGGGGCCCTGGCTGAGCAGTTCTTC
TRBJ1-5 TRBV19 NA few CASSIWAGGVGGPNQPQHF TGTGCCAGTAGTATATGGGCTGGGGGCGTAGGAGGGCCAAACCAGCCCCAGCATTTT
TRBJ2-7 TRBV24-1 NA NA CATSDTGHGDYEQYF TGTGCCACCAGTGATACGGGACATGGGGACTACGAGCAGTACTTC
TRBJ1-3 TRBV12-3/TRBV12-4 NA few CASRLGSGNTIYF TGTGCCAGCAGGCTGGGGTCTGGAAACACCATATATTTT
TRBJ2-7 TRBV10-3 TRBD1 many CAISESGQGAYEQYF TGTGCCATCAGTGAGTCTGGGCAGGGGGCCTACGAGCAGTACTTC
TRBJ2-7 TRBV27 NA few CASRSGQNPAYDQYF TGTGCCAGCAGATCTGGACAGAATCCGGCCTACGATCAGTACTTC
TRBJ2-7 TRBV11-2 TRBD2 NA CASSLTPTSGRLYEQYF TGTGCCAGCAGCTTGACCCCGACTAGCGGGAGGTTATACGAGCAGTACTTC
TRBJ2-3 TRBV27 TRBD1 many CASSNLLRTGADTQYF TGTGCCAGCAGTAACCTATTAAGGACAGGGGCAGATACGCAGTATTTT
TRBJ2-5 TRBV10-3 TRBD1 many CAISEGQGQETQYF TGTGCCATCAGTGAGGGACAGGGACAAGAGACCCAGTACTTC
TRBJ2-7 TRBV5-1 NA many CASSLASLGYEQYF TGCGCCAGCAGCTTGGCCAGTCTCGGCTACGAGCAGTACTTC
TRBJ1-1 TRBV20-1 NA many CSARSPNTEAFF TGCAGTGCTAGGTCGCCGAACACTGAAGCTTTCTTT
TRBJ1-1 TRBV6-2/TRBV6-3 NA NA CASSYVGEETEAFF TGTGCCAGCAGTTACGTGGGTGAGGAAACTGAAGCGTTCTTT
TRBJ1-2 TRBV24-1 NA few CATSARTGADYGYTF TGTGCCACCAGTGCCCGGACGGGAGCCGACTATGGCTACACCTTC
TRBJ2-1 TRBV28 NA few CASSPYGLVHEQFF TGTGCCAGCAGTCCGTACGGACTCGTACATGAGCAGTTCTTC
TRBJ2-2 TRBV7-6 TRBD2 few CASSTDLISGGNTGELFF TGTGCCAGCAGCACAGATCTGATCAGCGGGGGAAACACCGGGGAGCTGTTTTTT
TRBJ2-7 TRBV30 TRBD1 NA CAWSVVGQGAYEQYF TGTGCCTGGAGTGTTGTTGGGCAGGGGGCTTACGAGCAGTACTTC
TRBJ1-5 TRBV4-1 TRBD1 many CASSLRTGDSNQPQHF TGCGCCAGCAGCCTCCGGACAGGGGATAGCAATCAGCCCCAGCATTTT